What follows are 32 T cell receptor beta chains derived from one specimen sequenced in a study of CD8 T cells in ankylosing spondylitis. TCRdb ran MiXCR on the 5' RACE reads and lists one entry per CDR3 protein. In the table there are some 350,000 distinct CDR3 sequences, roughly 14% of which are singletons. Material for sequencing was blood, either unsorted or a sorted T cell fraction (not recorded which). Receptor source: a male donor with ankylosing spondylitis or in good health (not recorded which).

The chain's CDR3 is CASSQAATSATYEQYF. In nucleotides, the CDR3 is TGCGCCAGCAGCCAGGCTGCGACTAGCGCCACCTACGAGCAGTACTTC. The chain has TRBV4-1 and TRBJ2-7, with 8 nucleotides matching TRBD2. V was clipped by 3 bases and J by 2 bases; unmatched bases: 9. This CDR3 spans 16 amino acids. Germline CDR1 and CDR2: MGHRA and YSYEKL.

This clonotype has just one count. J is TRBJ2-1 and V is TRBV6-5, with 9 bases identical to TRBD2. Germline loops: CDR1 MNHEY, CDR2 SVGAGI. Trimming removed 0 bases from V and 7 bases from J; junction bases left unmatched: 7. This CDR3 comprises 16 residues. The CDR3: CASSYSGGRALNEQFF. As DNA, the CDR3 is TGTGCCAGCAGTTACTCGGGCGGGAGGGCCTTGAATGAGCAGTTCTTC.

The genes are TRBV7-2 and TRBJ2-2, with D maybe TRBD1 (5 bases). The CDR3 contains 14 residues. The germline V gene encodes CDR1 SGHTA and CDR2 FQGNSA. V dropped 5 bases and J dropped 6 bases, with 13 bases sitting between them. CDR3 region: CASSPGHLPGELFF. In DNA, the CDR3 is TGTGCCAGCAGCCCCGGACACCTACCCGGGGAGCTGTTTTTT.

The table lists this clonotype with many counts. CDR3 sequence: CASSPTSGRTDTQYF. CDR3 DNA: TGTGCCAGCAGCCCGACTAGCGGGAGAACAGATACGCAGTATTTT. The gene calls are TRBV7-9 and TRBJ2-3, with 12 bases aligning to TRBD2. The CDR3 runs 15 residues. Germline values: CDR1 SEHNR, CDR2 FQNEAQ (reference sequence). V shed 5 bases, J shed 3 bases, and the junction held 3 bases outside the gene matches. Filled out from reference TRBV7-9 and TRBJ2-3, the complete variable domain reads DTGVSQNPRHKITKRGQNVTFRCDPISEHNRLYWYRQTLGQGPEFLTYFQNEAQLEKSRLLSDRFSAERPKGSFSTLEIQRTEQGDSAMYLCASSPTSGRTDTQYFGPGTRLTVL.

This clonotype was observed a few times. The chain employs TRBV12-3 or TRBV12-4 and TRBJ1-6; D is ambiguous. V lost 3 bases to trimming and J lost 10 bases, with 10 bases between them. This CDR3 is built from 13 residues. The CDR3 nucleotides read TGTGCCAGCAGTTTTTACCAGGAATCACCCCTCCACTTT. Protein sequence: CASSFYQESPLHF.

The CDR3 bases are TGTGCCAGTAGAGATCCGGGGGACACAGATACGCAGTATTTT. Its protein product is CASRDPGDTDTQYF. The chain combines TRBV19 with TRBJ2-3; D possibly corresponds to TRBD2 (6 bases). The V and J ends lost 6 bases and 2 bases respectively, with 12 bases between them. Germline V CDR1 and CDR2: LNHDA, SQIVND (reference sequence). The CDR3 runs to 14 residues.

The chain combines TRBV7-2 with TRBJ2-3, with 8 bases matching TRBD2. V dropped 5 bases and J dropped 2; count of bases not matched to a gene: 9. Germline CDR1 reads SGHTA; CDR2 reads FQGNSA. This CDR3 has 16 residues. The CDR3 coding sequence is TGTGCCAGCAGCGCCGGGGGGGGTACTTACACAGATACGCAGTATTTT. Amino acids: CASSAGGGTYTDTQYF.

About this clonotype itself: A junction boundary mismatches the germline segment, possibly from a read error. The chain uses TRBV7-8 and TRBJ2-1; D is unclear. CDR3 length equals 15 residues. The germline CDR1 and CDR2 sequences are SGHVS and FQNEAQ. The chain's CDR3 is CASRLGAGSYNEQFF. The CDR3 nucleotides are TGTGCCAGCAGATTAGGTGCTGGCTCCTACAATGAGCAGTTCTTC.

The V call is TRBV5-6, the J call TRBJ2-7; D is unresolved. CDR3 length: 13 residues. With 4 bases removed from V and 3 bases from J, the gap between germline ends came to 11 bases. Per germline, CDR1 SGHDT and CDR2 YYEEEE. This CDR3 reads CASSKPPYYEQYF. CDR3 in DNA: TGTGCCAGCAGCAAGCCCCCCTACTACGAGCAGTACTTC.

This chain links TRBV6-5 with TRBJ2-7; possible D gene TRBD2, 9 bases. Germline values: CDR1 MNHEY, CDR2 SVGAGI. Trimming took 0 bases from V and 0 from J, leaving 15 bases between them. The CDR3 loop spans 17 amino acids. The CDR3 DNA reads TGTGCCAGCAGTTACTCTGCTAGCGGGACAGGCTCCTACGAGCAGTACTTC. This gives the protein CASSYSASGTGSYEQYF.

The V gene is TRBV18, the J gene TRBJ1-2; D may be TRBD1 (6 bases). Germline V gene lookup returns CDR1 KGHSH and CDR2 LQKENI. Trimming removed 3 bases from V and 2 bases from J, with 19 bases in between. CDR3 length: 17 amino acids. CDR3 nucleotides: TGTGCCAGCTCACCTCGCCCGGGGGGGCCGGGGAACTATGGCTACACCTTC. Its protein is CASSPRPGGPGNYGYTF.

This clonotype was seen more than once but under ten times. The chain joins TRBV5-1 to TRBJ2-5; 10 positions match TRBD1. This CDR3 has 17 residues. The germline gives CDR1 SGHRS, CDR2 YFSETQ. V trimming: 4 bases; J trimming: 2 bases; junction bases outside the gene matches: 11. CDR3 amino acids: CASSRTSQGQGQETQYF. The CDR3 DNA sequence: TGCGCCAGCAGCCGGACAAGCCAGGGACAGGGGCAAGAGACCCAGTACTTC.

The rearrangement joins TRBV29-1 to TRBJ2-2; D is unresolved. The CDR3 totals 12 residues. Per the germline V gene, CDR1 is SQVTM and CDR2 is ANQGSEA. Trimming took off 1 base at V and 5 bases at J, with 5 bases between the two ends. CDR3 sequence: CSVEGKTGELFF. Written as DNA, the CDR3 is TGCAGCGTTGAAGGGAAGACCGGGGAGCTGTTTTTT.

This clonotype occurred a few times. The chain couples TRBV29-1 to TRBJ1-2; possibly TRBD1 for D (6 bases). The V and J ends lost 3 bases and 4 bases respectively, with 9 bases between them. The CDR3 length is 12 residues. Germline V gene sequence: CDR1 SQVTM, CDR2 ANQGSEA. CDR3 sequence: CSVDEGGYGYTF. DNA for the CDR3: TGCAGCGTTGATGAAGGGGGCTATGGCTACACCTTC.

In its sample, this clonotype was seen many times. The V call is TRBV20-1, the J call TRBJ2-1, with D possibly being TRBD2 (6 bases). Germline CDR1 and CDR2: DFQATT and SNEGSKA (reference sequence). V lost 0 bases and J lost 15, with 15 bases in between. The CDR3 is made up of 12 amino acids. The chain's CDR3 is CSARDQDWRVFF. CDR3 sequence (DNA): TGCAGTGCTAGAGATCAGGACTGGAGGGTGTTCTTC.

The chain employs TRBV9 and TRBJ2-5; TRBD1 or TRBD2 may be the D gene (5 bases each). The CDR3 totals 15 residues. In germline, CDR1 is SGDLS, CDR2 YYNGEE. Trimming cost V 4 bases and J 4 bases, with 17 bases left between them. For the CDR3, the DNA is TGTGCCAGCAGCCTTAGTGGGGAGAGGGGAGAGACCCAGTACTTC. Protein: CASSLSGERGETQYF.

In this sample, this clonotype turned up a few times. V gene TRBV12-3 or TRBV12-4 combines with J gene TRBJ2-2, with unresolved D. V was trimmed by 3 bases and J by 3 bases, leaving 5 bases between them. The CDR3 totals 13 residues. CDR3 amino acids: CASSFWYTGELFF. The CDR3 DNA follows: TGTGCCAGCAGTTTTTGGTACACCGGGGAGCTGTTTTTT.

The table lists this clonotype with a few counts. The rearrangement uses TRBV5-1 and TRBJ1-2, with a tentative D call TRBD1 (5 bases). Looked up from germline, CDR1 is SGHRS and CDR2 is YFSETQ. Between the trimmed V and J ends, which lost 0 bases and 0 bases, there was a span of 9 bases. The CDR3 runs to 15 residues. The CDR3: CASSLGGIANYGYTF. Written as DNA, the CDR3 is TGCGCCAGCAGCTTGGGGGGGATAGCTAACTATGGCTACACCTTC.

The table lists this clonotype with many counts. The rearrangement joins TRBV3-1 to TRBJ1-5; 7 bases line up with TRBD1. V lost 1 base to trimming and J lost 4 bases; unmatched junction nucleotides: 1. Germline CDR1 reads LGHDT; CDR2 reads YNNKEL (reference sequence). The CDR3 loop spans 14 amino acids. CDR3 DNA sequence: TGTGCCAGCAGCCAAGCAGGGGGAAATCAGCCCCAGCATTTT. Translating gives CASSQAGGNQPQHF.

This clonotype came up many times. The chain is built from TRBV5-1 and TRBJ2-5; weak D call: TRBD1 (6 bases). The V end lost 1 base, the J end lost 2 bases, and 9 bases lay between the germline ends. The V gene's germline CDR1 is SGHRS and CDR2 YFSETQ. This CDR3 spans 14 amino acids. As DNA, the CDR3 is TGCGCCAGCAGCTTGTCCGGGACACAAGAGACCCAGTACTTC. Its protein product is CASSLSGTQETQYF.

This clonotype showed up just a few times. The J gene is TRBJ2-7, the V gene TRBV12-3 or TRBV12-4; D gene unclear. This CDR3 region has 11 residues. Between the trimmed V and J ends, which lost 2 bases and 6 bases, there was a span of 5 bases. CDR3 amino acids: CASSLTAEQYF. The CDR3 nucleotides are TGTGCCAGCAGTTTAACAGCCGAGCAGTACTTC.

This clonotype was detected only a few times. The chain employs TRBV20-1 and TRBJ1-1, with 11 bases aligning to TRBD1. The CDR3 is 16 amino acids. Germline values: CDR1 DFQATT, CDR2 SNEGSKA (reference sequence). V shed 5 bases and J 4 bases; nucleotides not matched to a gene: 12. The CDR3 DNA reads TGCAGTGCTCCTGGGACAGGGGGTTCCGTGAGCACTGAAGCTTTCTTT. It yields the protein CSAPGTGGSVSTEAFF.

This clonotype was seen at least ten times. The chain is built from TRBV5-5 and TRBJ2-3; maybe TRBD1 (6 bases). This CDR3 has 14 amino acids. CDR1 is SGHKS and CDR2 is YYEKEE in the germline V gene (reference sequence). Trimming left V 3 bases short and J 4 bases short, with 12 bases between. The CDR3 region is CASSSNRAADTQYF. CDR3 coding DNA: TGTGCCAGCAGCTCCAACAGGGCCGCAGATACGCAGTATTTT.

This clonotype was picked up a small number of times. V and J are TRBV12-3 or TRBV12-4 and TRBJ2-7; 13 nucleotides line up with TRBD2. The CDR3 extends over 15 amino acids. Trimming took 6 bases from V and 1 from J; bases not matched to a gene: 3. Here the CDR3 DNA reads TGTGCCAGCAGCTGGACTAGCGGGGGTTCCTACGAGCAGTACTTC. Amino acids: CASSWTSGGSYEQYF.

The chain couples TRBV12-3 or TRBV12-4 to TRBJ2-3, with D uncertain. V dropped 7 bases and J dropped 4 bases, with 9 bases sitting between them. The CDR3 spans 12 residues. CDR3 region: CASTSTSDTQYF. The CDR3, as DNA: TGTGCCAGCACCTCTACCTCAGATACGCAGTATTTT.

The genes are TRBV5-1 and TRBJ2-5, with a possible D match to TRBD1 (5 bases). The CDR3 extends over 13 amino acids. CDR1 is SGHRS and CDR2 is YFSETQ in the germline V gene. Between the trimmed V and J ends, which lost 0 bases and 7 bases, there was a span of 10 bases. CDR3 in DNA: TGCGCCAGCAGCTTGGGGGGCAAAGTGACCCAGTACTTC. Protein: CASSLGGKVTQYF.

The chain combines TRBV5-1 with TRBJ2-1; D unresolved. V was clipped by 4 bases and J by 2 bases, with 10 bases between them. The CDR3 runs to 14 residues. Germline assignment: CDR1 SGHRS and CDR2 YFSETQ. CDR3 bases: TGCGCCAGCAGCCCGGACGGTACCTACAATGAGCAGTTCTTC. Protein sequence: CASSPDGTYNEQFF. The complete variable domain, with remaining parts taken from reference TRBV5-1 and TRBJ2-1, reads KAGVTQTPRYLIKTRGQQVTLSCSPISGHRSVSWYQQTPGQGLQFLFEYFSETQRNKGNFPGRFSGRQFSNSRSEMNVSTLELGDSALYLCASSPDGTYNEQFFGPGTRLTVL.

The chain couples TRBV7-9 to TRBJ2-1, with unresolved D. The CDR3 loop spans 15 amino acids. Germline CDR1 SEHNR, CDR2 FQNEAQ (reference sequence). Trimming took 5 bases from V and 8 from J, leaving 19 bases between them. The CDR3 sequence is CASSATPGPEDEQFF. CDR3 bases: TGTGCCAGCAGCGCGACTCCGGGCCCCGAGGATGAGCAGTTCTTC.

Many counts were recorded for this clonotype. In nucleotides, the CDR3 is TGTGCCAGCAGTTTAGGCGGTTTGGGAAGGCGGAACACTGAAGCTTTCTTT. It specifies CASSLGGLGRRNTEAFF. V and J are TRBV12-3 or TRBV12-4 and TRBJ1-1; D call uncertain. The germline V and J ends were trimmed by 1 base and 1 base, with 16 bases remaining between them. The CDR3 runs to 17 residues.

This clonotype was seen many times. The CDR3 bases are TGTGCCAGCAGCCAAGAAGGTGATTGGAGGGACACTGAAGCTTTCTTT. Protein product: CASSQEGDWRDTEAFF. V and J are TRBV4-2 and TRBJ1-1, with no clear D. There are 16 residues in the CDR3. CDR1 and CDR2 (germline): LGHNA, YNFKEQ. V dropped 0 bases and J dropped 3 bases, with 14 bases sitting between them.

The chain is built from TRBV12-3 or TRBV12-4 and TRBJ1-2; D perhaps matches TRBD1 (5 bases). Between the trimmed V and J ends, which lost 5 bases and 5 bases, there was a span of 12 bases. This CDR3 contains 13 residues. This CDR3 reads CASSNSGGYGYTF. Here the CDR3 DNA reads TGTGCCAGCAGTAATTCCGGGGGGTATGGCTACACCTTC.

This clonotype has at least ten counts. The chain joins TRBV5-4 to TRBJ2-3; 10 bases are shared with TRBD2. V lost 0 bases to trimming and J lost 0 bases; unmatched junction nucleotides: 10. From germline, CDR1 is SGHNT and CDR2 YYREEE (reference sequence). This CDR3 spans 19 amino acids. CDR3 bases: TGTGCCAGCAGCTTGGCCGGGACTAGCGCCCGAGTGAGCACAGATACGCAGTATTTT. Protein sequence: CASSLAGTSARVSTDTQYF.